Listed below are T cell receptor beta chains from one sample, sequenced in a study of cytomegalovirus exposure and HLA in healthy donors. TCRdb's copy holds only in-frame clones and misses some; the assay was immunoSEQ multiplex PCR. The sample lists about 150,000 clones; about 85% were seen once. Specimen: PBMCs. Every receptor here comes from a man younger than 40 in good health and CMV-seropositive. Both conserved end residues are trimmed from each CDR3. Not every row has a clone size; where given, it reads once, few, many or a size class.

clone_size v_call cdr3_aa
NA TRBV13 ASSSRGRGEAF
few TRBV2 ASTPRPEGNQPQH
once TRBV4-1 ASSSPTGSYGYT
NA TRBV6-5 ASSPRGANTEAF
NA TRBV7-9 ASSFRQQTNTGELF
once TRBV7-9 ASSLGLPLSGTGELF
NA TRBV19 ASIVTGEGTGYT
few TRBV6-5 ASSYRGPGIHQPQH
few TRBV30 AWTTLVRIGYYT
NA TRBV7-2 ASRIWGAGETQY
NA TRBV27 ASQGLSEDTQY
NA TRBV19 ASNTQGDGYT
few TRBV6-1 ASSLTGDGSQY
once TRBV30 AWGGLDEQY
NA TRBV5-4 ASSLEVTRRDTQY
NA TRBV4-1 ASSSPPTGLKRY
NA TRBV2 ASKAGGWDTGELF
NA TRBV7-9 ASSLGQVLDYGYT
few TRBV2 ASSESRVAEAF
NA TRBV7-2 ASSVWARPNTEAF
NA TRBV4-1 ASSQRGDSGANVLT
NA TRBV2 ASRFNGLGEETQY
once TRBV5-1 ASSLGASEETQY
NA TRBV7-3 ASSMGVATSTDTQY
NA TRBV7-9 ASTTTSGDFYNEQF
once TRBV6-5 ASSPGGTGGYGYT
NA TRBV19 ASSMVGESGNTIY
NA TRBV11-3 ATHRDREGEQF
NA TRBV4-3 ASRPGLAGPDTQY
NA TRBV5-5 ASSLGGLGNQPQH
NA TRBV18 ASSPPGGVRNTEAF
NA TRBV4-2 ASSQEGGAPSYGYT
NA TRBV2 ASRDRGSSYNEQF
few TRBV4-3 ASSQERGLNYGYT
NA TRBV7-2 ASSPGRERGGTDTQY
NA TRBV4-3 ASSQLYREGWRF
NA TRBV7-2 ASSPGSGQRGQPQH
NA TRBV7-6 ASSPFGETGRGKLF
NA TRBV29-1 SVEDGTSGRPLIHEQF
NA TRBV6-5 ASSSSLAGASDTQY
NA TRBV4-1 ASSQGRGSGELF
NA TRBV2 ASTPTGGNSPLH
NA TRBV19 ASSVQGTDTQY
NA TRBV11-3 ASSLRLAGASDTQY
NA TRBV6-6 ASNKQGSTEAF